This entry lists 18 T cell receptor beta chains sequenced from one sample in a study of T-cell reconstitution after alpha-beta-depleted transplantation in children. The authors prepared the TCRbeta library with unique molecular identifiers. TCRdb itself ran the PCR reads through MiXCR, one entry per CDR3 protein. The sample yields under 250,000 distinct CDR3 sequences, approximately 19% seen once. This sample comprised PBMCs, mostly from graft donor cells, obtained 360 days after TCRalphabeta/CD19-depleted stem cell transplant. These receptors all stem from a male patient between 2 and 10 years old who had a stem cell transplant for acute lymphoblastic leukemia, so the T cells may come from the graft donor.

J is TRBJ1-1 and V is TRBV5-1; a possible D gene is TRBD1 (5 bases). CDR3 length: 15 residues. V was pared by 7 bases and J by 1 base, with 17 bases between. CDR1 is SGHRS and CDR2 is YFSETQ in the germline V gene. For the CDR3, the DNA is TGCGCCAGCCGGGGGGGTTTACTAACGAACACTGAAGCTTTCTTT. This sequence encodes CASRGGLLTNTEAFF.

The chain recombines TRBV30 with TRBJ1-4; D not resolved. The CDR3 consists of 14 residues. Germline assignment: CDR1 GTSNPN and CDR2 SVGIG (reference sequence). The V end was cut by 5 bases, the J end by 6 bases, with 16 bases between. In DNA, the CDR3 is TGTGCCTGGGGGGTGCGGACCCGGGATGAAAAACTGTTTTTT. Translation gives CAWGVRTRDEKLFF.

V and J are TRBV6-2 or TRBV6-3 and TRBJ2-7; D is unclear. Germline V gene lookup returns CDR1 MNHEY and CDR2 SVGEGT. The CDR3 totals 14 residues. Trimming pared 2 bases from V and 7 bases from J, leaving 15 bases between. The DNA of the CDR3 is TGTGCCAGCAGTTACGGCCAAGAACCTAAGGAGCAGTACTTC. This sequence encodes CASSYGQEPKEQYF.

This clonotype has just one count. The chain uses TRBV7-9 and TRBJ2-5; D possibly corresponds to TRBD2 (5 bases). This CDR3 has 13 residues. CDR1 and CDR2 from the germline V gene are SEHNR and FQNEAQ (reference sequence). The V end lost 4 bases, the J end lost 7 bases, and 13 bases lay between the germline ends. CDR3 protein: CASSSGLIGTQYF. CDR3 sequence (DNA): TGTGCCAGCAGCTCCGGACTGATCGGGACCCAGTACTTC. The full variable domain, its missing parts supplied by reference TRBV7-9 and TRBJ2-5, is DTGVSQNPRHKITKRGQNVTFRCDPISEHNRLYWYRQTLGQGPEFLTYFQNEAQLEKSRLLSDRFSAERPKGSFSTLEIQRTEQGDSAMYLCASSSGLIGTQYFGPGTRLLVL.

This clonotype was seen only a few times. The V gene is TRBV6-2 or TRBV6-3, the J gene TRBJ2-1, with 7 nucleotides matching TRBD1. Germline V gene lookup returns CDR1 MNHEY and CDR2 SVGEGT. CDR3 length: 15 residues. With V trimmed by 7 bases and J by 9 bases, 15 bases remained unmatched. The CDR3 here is CASTPGQAQWTEQFF. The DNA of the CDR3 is TGTGCCAGCACACCCGGACAGGCCCAATGGACTGAGCAGTTCTTC.

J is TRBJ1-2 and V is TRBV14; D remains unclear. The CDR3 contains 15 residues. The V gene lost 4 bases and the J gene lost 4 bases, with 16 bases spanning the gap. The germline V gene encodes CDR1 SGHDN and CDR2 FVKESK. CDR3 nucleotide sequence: TGTGCCAGCAGCCGATCAGGAGAGGGCCCCTATGGCTACACCTTC. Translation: CASSRSGEGPYGYTF.

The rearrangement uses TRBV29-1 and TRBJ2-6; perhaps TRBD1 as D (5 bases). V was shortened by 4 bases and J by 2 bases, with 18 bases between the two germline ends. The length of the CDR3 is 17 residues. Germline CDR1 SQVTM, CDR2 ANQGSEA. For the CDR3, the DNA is TGCAGCGTTGCCGAGGACCAGGGCGATCCTGGGGCCAACGTCCTGACTTTC. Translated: CSVAEDQGDPGANVLTF.

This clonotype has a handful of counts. The CDR3 nucleotides are TGTGCCAGCACCACGGGACAGGGGGCAACATCCGAGCAGTACTTC. Translation: CASTTGQGATSEQYF. The rearrangement links TRBV27 to TRBJ2-7, with 12 bases identical to TRBD1. The J segment lost 6 bases and the V segment lost 7 bases, leaving 10 bases of the junction unmatched. The CDR3 runs to 15 residues. CDR1 is MNHEY, CDR2 SMNVEV, per germline (reference sequence).

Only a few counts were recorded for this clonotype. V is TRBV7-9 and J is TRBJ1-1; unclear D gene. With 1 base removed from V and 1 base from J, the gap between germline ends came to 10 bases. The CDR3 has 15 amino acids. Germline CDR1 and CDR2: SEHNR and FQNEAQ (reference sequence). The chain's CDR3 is CASSLVQWGNTEAFF. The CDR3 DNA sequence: TGTGCCAGCAGCTTAGTTCAATGGGGGAACACTGAAGCTTTCTTT.

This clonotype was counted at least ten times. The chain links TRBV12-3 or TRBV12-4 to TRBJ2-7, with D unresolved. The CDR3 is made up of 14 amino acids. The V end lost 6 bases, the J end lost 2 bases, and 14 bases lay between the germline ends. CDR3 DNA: TGTGCCAGCAGCGAGCCACCGCAACCCTACGAGCAGTACTTC. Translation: CASSEPPQPYEQYF.

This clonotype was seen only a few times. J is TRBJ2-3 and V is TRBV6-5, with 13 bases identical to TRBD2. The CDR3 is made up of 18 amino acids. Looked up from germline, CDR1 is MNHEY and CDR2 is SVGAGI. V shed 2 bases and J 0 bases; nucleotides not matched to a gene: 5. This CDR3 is CASSYTGLAGLSTDTQYF. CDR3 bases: TGTGCCAGCAGTTACACGGGACTAGCGGGGCTAAGCACAGATACGCAGTATTTT.

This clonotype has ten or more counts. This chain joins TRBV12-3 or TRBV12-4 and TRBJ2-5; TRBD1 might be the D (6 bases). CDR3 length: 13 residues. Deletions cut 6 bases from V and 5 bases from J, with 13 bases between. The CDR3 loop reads CASRETGLETQYF. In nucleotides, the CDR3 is TGTGCCAGCAGAGAAACAGGGCTGGAGACCCAGTACTTC.

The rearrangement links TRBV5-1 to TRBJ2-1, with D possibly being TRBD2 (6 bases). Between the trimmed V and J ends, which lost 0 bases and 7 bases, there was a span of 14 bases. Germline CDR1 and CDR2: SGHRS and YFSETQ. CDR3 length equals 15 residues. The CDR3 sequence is CASSLEPGLKNEQFF. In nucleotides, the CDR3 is TGCGCCAGCAGCTTGGAACCGGGACTGAAGAATGAGCAGTTCTTC.

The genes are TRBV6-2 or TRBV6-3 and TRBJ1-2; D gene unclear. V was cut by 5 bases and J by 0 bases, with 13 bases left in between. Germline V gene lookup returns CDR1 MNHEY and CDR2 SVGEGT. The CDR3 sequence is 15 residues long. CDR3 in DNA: TGTGCCAGCAGTCTCTTCCACGCGGCTAACTATGGCTACACCTTC. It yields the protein CASSLFHAANYGYTF.

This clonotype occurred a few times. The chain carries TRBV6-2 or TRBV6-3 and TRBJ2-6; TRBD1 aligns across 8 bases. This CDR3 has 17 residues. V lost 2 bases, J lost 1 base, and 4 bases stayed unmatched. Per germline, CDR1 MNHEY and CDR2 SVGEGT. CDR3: CASSYIRDRSGANVLTF. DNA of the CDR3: TGTGCCAGCAGTTACATCAGGGACAGGTCTGGGGCCAACGTCCTGACTTTC.

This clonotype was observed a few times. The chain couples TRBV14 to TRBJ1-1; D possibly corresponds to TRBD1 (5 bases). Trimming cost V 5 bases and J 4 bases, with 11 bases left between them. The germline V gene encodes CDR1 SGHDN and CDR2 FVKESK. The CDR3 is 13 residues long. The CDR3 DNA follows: TGTGCCAGCAGCACAAAGAGGGGCACTGAAGCTTTCTTT. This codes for CASSTKRGTEAFF.

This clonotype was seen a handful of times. CDR3 sequence reads: CASSALHRGLGGYTF. The CDR3 nucleotides are TGCGCCAGCAGCGCGCTACACAGGGGGCTCGGTGGCTACACCTTC. The V gene is TRBV4-1, the J gene TRBJ1-2; 9 nucleotides line up with TRBD1. The V gene's germline CDR1 is MGHRA and CDR2 YSYEKL. This CDR3 has 15 amino acids. Unmatched junction bases numbered 11, after V lost 5 bases and J lost 7 bases.

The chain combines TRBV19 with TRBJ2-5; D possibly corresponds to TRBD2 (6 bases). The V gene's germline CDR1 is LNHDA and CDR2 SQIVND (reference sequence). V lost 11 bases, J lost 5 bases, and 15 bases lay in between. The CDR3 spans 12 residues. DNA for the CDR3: TGTGCCGCGGGGTCTTTGAGGGAGACCCAGTACTTC. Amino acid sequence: CAAGSLRETQYF.